The rows below give T cell receptor beta chains drawn from one sample of a study of blood T cell repertoires in COVID-19. Only in-frame clones appear in the TCRdb table, and some are missing; sequencing was by immunoSEQ multiplex PCR. Counted here are 200,000 to 250,000 clones, roughly 89% occurring once; the ten biggest clones make up around 15%. The material sequenced was PBMCs or T cells enriched from blood (not recorded which). The source is a man aged 30 to 45 who had been exposed to COVID-19. CDR3s include the opening cysteine and the closing phenylalanine or tryptophan. The D gene is left open where the match is weak. Not all rows give a size; the values are once, few, many and, for expanded clones, a class.

j_call clone_size v_call d_call cdr3_aa cdr3_nt
TRBJ2-3 - TRBV9 TRBD2 CASSVSGGGVDTQYF TGTGCCAGCAGCGTTAGCGGGGGGGGTGTAGATACGCAGTATTTT
TRBJ1-3 - TRBV18 - CASSPPGRRGGNTIYF TGTGCCAGCTCACCCCCCGGAAGGAGGGGTGGAAACACCATATATTTT
TRBJ2-6 - TRBV5-4 - CASSLITVGANVLTF TGTGCCAGCAGCTTGATTACGGTTGGGGCCAACGTCCTGACTTTC
TRBJ1-2 - TRBV6-5 - CASNRGRSDYGYTF TGTGCCAGCAATAGAGGCCGTAGTGACTATGGCTACACCTTC
TRBJ1-2 once TRBV6-5 - CASSYSSAYYGYTF TGTGCCAGCAGTTACTCGAGCGCTTACTATGGCTACACCTTC
TRBJ2-3 - TRBV9 TRBD2 CASSVLAGATDTQYF TGTGCCAGCAGCGTACTAGCGGGGGCAACAGATACGCAGTATTTT
TRBJ1-1 - TRBV5-1 - CASTDSRRITEAFF TGCGCCAGCACTGACTCCCGGCGAATCACTGAAGCTTTCTTT
TRBJ1-2 once TRBV5-4 - CASSLDGHSTKSYGYTF TGTGCCAGCAGCTTGGATGGACACTCAACGAAGAGCTATGGCTACACCTTC
TRBJ2-7 - TRBV5-4 TRBD1 CASSPGTGVMDEQYF TGTGCCAGCAGCCCCGGGACAGGGGTAATGGACGAGCAGTACTTC
TRBJ2-3 - TRBV9 TRBD1 CASSPSGQPDTQYF TGTGCCAGCAGCCCTTCGGGACAGCCAGATACGCAGTATTTT
TRBJ2-1 - TRBV7-9 - CASSPMGRGEYNEQFF TGTGCCAGCAGCCCTATGGGCAGGGGGGAATACAATGAGCAGTTCTTC
TRBJ1-3 - TRBV2 TRBD1 CASKDDRGRVYGNTIYF TGTGCCAGCAAGGACGACAGGGGGCGCGTCTATGGAAACACCATATATTTT
TRBJ2-3 - TRBV24-1 - CATSDPQATDTQYF TGTGCCACCAGTGATCCCCAGGCCACAGATACGCAGTATTTT
TRBJ2-7 - TRBV5-1 TRBD1 CASRSPRGLNEQYF TGCGCCAGCAGATCTCCCAGGGGGCTAAACGAGCAGTACTTC
TRBJ1-2 - TRBV19 - CASSMGRGYGYTF TGTGCCAGTAGTATGGGCAGGGGTTATGGCTACACCTTC
TRBJ1-3 - TRBV30 TRBD1 CAWAGQGTYTIYF TGTGCCTGGGCGGGACAGGGGACCTACACCATATATTTT
TRBJ2-7 - TRBV9 - CASSVEGRGSYEQYF TGTGCCAGCAGCGTAGAAGGTAGGGGATCCTACGAGCAGTACTTC
TRBJ1-3 - TRBV27 - CASSFVLGSTIYF TGTGCCAGCAGTTTCGTCCTCGGGAGTACCATATATTTT
TRBJ2-3 - TRBV4-1 - CASSQEGREADTQYF TGCGCCAGCAGCCAAGAAGGCAGGGAAGCAGATACGCAGTATTTT
TRBJ2-7 once TRBV4-1 - CASSQEWNSQLGEQYF TGCGCCAGCAGCCAAGAATGGAACAGTCAACTTGGCGAGCAGTACTTC
TRBJ1-2 - TRBV5-1 - CASSLTLQRGYTF TGCGCCAGCAGCTTAACACTGCAGAGGGGCTACACCTTC
TRBJ1-4 - TRBV19 - CASSIGNTDDWRGNEKLFF TGTGCCAGTAGTATAGGTAACACCGATGACTGGAGGGGTAATGAAAAACTGTTTTTT
TRBJ2-3 - TRBV9 - CASSVESSTDTQYF TGTGCCAGCAGCGTAGAATCTAGCACAGATACGCAGTATTTT
TRBJ1-1 once TRBV29-1 - CSVGLMNTEAFF TGCAGCGTTGGACTGATGAACACTGAAGCTTTCTTT
TRBJ2-7 - TRBV10-2 TRBD1 CASGVRQGASYEQYF TGCGCCAGCGGGGTTCGACAGGGGGCTTCCTACGAGCAGTACTTC
TRBJ1-6 - TRBV9 - CASSSQGLNSPLHF TGTGCCAGCAGCTCCCAGGGGTTGAATTCACCCCTCCACTTT
TRBJ1-4 - TRBV19 TRBD1 CASTPHQGGKLFF TGTGCCAGTACCCCCCACCAGGGGGGAAAACTGTTTTTT
TRBJ1-4 - TRBV25-1 - CASSEYIVEKLFF TGTGCCAGCAGTGAATATATAGTGGAAAAACTGTTTTTT
TRBJ1-6 - TRBV2 TRBD1 CASGGESPLHF TGTGCCTCAGGGGGAGAATCACCCCTCCACTTT
TRBJ2-7 - TRBV3-1/TRBV3-2 - CASSTRRGYEQYF TGTGCCAGCAGCACCCGACGGGGCTACGAGCAGTACTTC
TRBJ2-3 - TRBV6-4 TRBD2 CASSDGAGGITDTQYF TGTGCCAGCAGTGACGGAGCGGGGGGAATAACAGATACGCAGTATTTT
TRBJ1-6 - TRBV18 - CASSPQGDYNSPLHF TGTGCCAGCTCACCGCAGGGTGACTATAATTCACCCCTCCACTTT
TRBJ1-1 few TRBV29-1 - CHTGGAMNTEAFF TGCCATACTGGGGGGGCAATGAACACTGAAGCTTTCTTT
TRBJ1-2 once TRBV10-1 - CASSDWQEANYGYTF TGCGCCAGCAGTGATTGGCAGGAAGCTAACTATGGCTACACCTTC
TRBJ1-5 - TRBV29-1 - CSAKRGISGPQHF TGCAGCGCCAAACGGGGGATCTCCGGGCCCCAGCATTTT
TRBJ1-3 - TRBV9 - CASSSQGNAGNTIYF TGTGCCAGCAGCTCGCAGGGGAACGCTGGAAACACCATATATTTT
TRBJ1-6 once TRBV6-1 TRBD1 CASSETLTGLDSPLHF TGTGCCAGCAGCGAAACTTTGACAGGGCTGGATTCACCCCTCCACTTT
TRBJ1-4 - TRBV4-1 - CASSLTRGEKLFF TGCGCCAGCAGCCTCACCCGGGGTGAAAAACTGTTTTTT
TRBJ1-6 - TRBV14 - CASSQIVNSPLHF TGTGCCAGCAGCCAAATAGTAAATTCACCCCTCCACTTT
TRBJ1-6 - TRBV6-5 - CASKRFEDSPLHF TGTGCCAGCAAAAGATTCGAGGATTCACCCCTCCACTTT
TRBJ2-7 - TRBV7-2 TRBD2 CATRQRGGGTQYF TGTGCCACCAGGCAGCGGGGGGGCGGCACGCAGTACTTC
TRBJ1-2 - TRBV13 - CASSQRRRNYGYTF TGTGCCAGCAGCCAACGGAGAAGAAACTATGGCTACACCTTC
TRBJ2-1 - TRBV6-5 - CASSYSTTNEQFF TGTGCCAGCAGTTACTCGACTACAAATGAGCAGTTCTTC
TRBJ1-1 - TRBV6-5 TRBD1 CASSSRDRGRRAFF TGTGCCAGCAGTTCCCGGGACAGGGGGCGACGGGCTTTCTTT
TRBJ1-6 - TRBV3-1/TRBV3-2 TRBD1 CASSLRTGGMDSPLHF TGTGCCAGCAGCCTTCGGACAGGGGGCATGGATTCACCCCTCCACTTT
TRBJ2-3 - TRBV2 - CASSTPLTGEADTQYF TGTGCCAGCAGTACACCCCTCACAGGGGAGGCAGATACGCAGTATTTT
TRBJ1-3 - TRBV9 - CASSAGNSGNTIYF TGTGCCAGCAGCGCCGGGAACTCTGGAAACACCATATATTTT
TRBJ1-5 - TRBV7-2 - CASSAAGLSDQPQHF TGTGCCAGCAGCGCCGCGGGGCTTAGCGATCAGCCCCAGCATTTT
TRBJ2-3 - TRBV15 - CATRGGFGGITQYF TGTGCCACCAGGGGCGGTTTTGGGGGCATTACGCAGTATTTT
TRBJ2-2 - TRBV5-6 - CASGPQVGSPGTGELFF TGTGCCAGCGGGCCTCAGGTAGGCTCCCCGGGGACCGGGGAGCTGTTTTTT
TRBJ2-7 few TRBV7-9 - CASSFSTYEQYF TGTGCCAGCAGCTTTTCCACCTACGAGCAGTACTTC
TRBJ2-7 - TRBV2 - CASSGVTENYEQYF TGTGCCAGCAGTGGGGTGACAGAAAACTACGAGCAGTACTTC
TRBJ2-6 - TRBV7-9 - CASSFRDIGANVLTF TGTGCCAGCAGCTTCCGGGACATTGGGGCCAACGTCCTGACTTTC
TRBJ2-5 - TRBV11-2 TRBD1 CASSGDRGPETQYF TGTGCCAGCAGCGGGGACAGGGGGCCAGAGACCCAGTACTTC
TRBJ2-1 - TRBV7-9 TRBD1 CASALQGALGEQFF TGTGCCAGCGCCTTGCAGGGGGCCCTGGGTGAGCAGTTCTTC
TRBJ1-2 - TRBV5-1 - CASSRTGGGDVSGYTF TGCGCCAGCAGCCGAACCGGGGGAGGGGACGTGAGTGGCTACACCTTC
TRBJ1-1 - TRBV11-2 TRBD1 CASSLDRDRGRVANTEAFF TGTGCCAGCAGCTTAGATCGGGACAGGGGGCGGGTTGCGAACACTGAAGCTTTCTTT